Shown below are 2 T cell receptor beta chains from a single sample sequenced in a study of identical twins. TCRdb recomputed calls from the 5' RACE reads with MiXCR, one row per CDR3 protein. The table records under 900,000 distinct CDR3 sequences, about 18% of them present only once. The same data also went into a second study, on T cells expressing NK-cell markers.

The specimen sequenced was PBMCs. The receptors originated from a woman in her late teens or twenties in good health.

V is TRBV20-1 and J is TRBJ2-1; TRBD2 matches at 12 bases. The length of the CDR3 is 15 residues. With V trimmed by 5 bases and J by 7 bases, 9 bases remained unmatched. Looked up from germline, CDR1 is DFQATT and CDR2 is SNEGSKA (reference sequence). The CDR3 protein is CSAGLGLAGQNEQFF. In DNA, the CDR3 is TGCAGTGCTGGGTTAGGACTAGCGGGACAGAATGAGCAGTTCTTC.

The rearrangement joins TRBV2 to TRBJ2-5; possibly TRBD1 for D (5 bases). V was cut by 2 bases and J by 3 bases, with 10 bases left in between. The CDR3 consists of 14 residues. Germline V gene sequence: CDR1 SNHLY, CDR2 FYNNEI. Here the CDR3 reads CASSESAGKETQYF. CDR3 nucleotides: TGTGCCAGCAGTGAATCTGCAGGGAAAGAGACCCAGTACTTC.